This T cell receptor (beta chain) was identified in a study of shared clonotypes between healthy human individuals. Of note for this clone: Its target is unknown. The junction shows a germline mismatch at one end, possibly a read error.

There are 14 residues in the CDR3. Germline CDR1 and CDR2: SSHAT and FNYEAQ (reference sequence). Clones were sequenced by immunoSEQ multiplex PCR, and TCRdb holds only the in-frame ones, with some missing. The sample lists around 2,000,000 clones, roughly 95% seen once, with around 1% in the top ten. Regarding the study as a whole: Sharing across four donors was highest in naive CD4 (roughly 5%) and lowest in memory CD8 (approximately 0.4%). Sorted-subset samples were not fully sequenced, rarefaction indicated. Exclusively blood specimens were collected; tissue repertoires likely differ.

Naivety among CD8 cells was defined by CD45RO negativity and positive CCR7 selection, thereby excluding terminally differentiated effector memory CD45RA+ cells. Healthy and HIV-negative, the adult donors had no recent acute infections or vaccinations. The chain is built from TRBV7-7 and TRBJ2-7; D might be TRBD1 or TRBD2, each matching 5 bases. The origin of this receptor is a young man in good health. The sample was naive CD8+ T cells sorted from blood. Written as DNA, the CDR3 is TGTGCTAGCAGCCCGGGACCAGGAAAGTACGAGCAGTACTTC. Translation gives CASSPGPGKYEQYF.